A single sample is the source of the 29 T cell receptor beta chains below, sequenced in a study of control samples from healthy donors and cancer patients. The repertoire was sequenced with immunoSEQ multiplex PCR; TCRdb's copy has only in-frame clones and lacks some. The repertoire has 50,000 to 65,000 clones, 91% of them found once; the top ten carry 0.8% to 1%. The material sequenced was PBMCs. These receptors were obtained from a young man with colorectal cancer.

V usage is TRBV24-1 and J usage is TRBJ2-1; 8 bases map to TRBD1. Per germline, CDR1 KGHDR and CDR2 SFDVKD. CDR3 size: 16 residues. With V trimmed by 3 bases and J by 7 bases, 10 bases remained unmatched. This CDR3 reads CATSDPLRTGRNEQFF. CDR3 bases: TGTGCCACCAGTGATCCCCTACGGACAGGGCGGAATGAGCAGTTCTTC.

CDR3 sequence: CSVEWSGEAFF. Here the CDR3 DNA reads TGCAGCGTTGAATGGTCCGGTGAAGCTTTCTTT. V usage is TRBV29-1 and J usage is TRBJ1-1; D is unclear. Germline CDR1 SQVTM, CDR2 ANQGSEA. The V gene lost 2 bases and the J gene lost 7 bases, with 8 bases spanning the gap. CDR3 length: 11 residues.

This clone was recorded a few times. The V and J genes are TRBV6-5 and TRBJ1-1; 7 bases align to TRBD1. This CDR3 has 14 residues. V dropped 6 bases and J dropped 2; count of bases not matched to a gene: 6. The V gene's germline CDR1 is MNHEY and CDR2 SVGAGI. CDR3 sequence (DNA): TGTGCCAGCAGCCGAGGGACAGAAAACACTGAAGCTTTCTTT. Translating gives CASSRGTENTEAFF.

V gene TRBV12-3 or TRBV12-4 combines with J gene TRBJ1-1; 7 nucleotides match TRBD1. The V segment lost 6 bases and the J segment 6 bases; nucleotides outside the gene matches: 4. The CDR3 covers 12 residues. In nucleotides, the CDR3 is TGTGCCAGCAGCAACAGGGGATCTGAAGCTTTCTTT. Its translation: CASSNRGSEAFF.

This clone was counted once. This chain joins TRBV3-1 (or the pseudogene TRBV3-2) and TRBJ1-4; a possible D gene is TRBD1 (5 bases). Germline CDR1 is LGHDT and CDR2 is YNNKEL (reference sequence). The CDR3 has 14 amino acids. V gave up 0 bases and J gave up 5 bases, with 7 bases separating them. The DNA of the CDR3 is TGTGCCAGCAGCCAAGAGGCAGGGAATGAAAAACTGTTTTTT. Translated, it gives CASSQEAGNEKLFF.

This chain's CDR3 is CASSIGIRASPLHF. The DNA of the CDR3 is TGTGCCAGTAGTATTGGAATCCGGGCTTCACCCCTCCACTTT. V is TRBV19 and J is TRBJ1-6; D call uncertain. Per the germline V gene, CDR1 is LNHDA and CDR2 is SQIVND (reference sequence). The CDR3 totals 14 residues. Trimming took off 3 bases at V and 9 bases at J, with 12 bases between the two ends.

There are a few counts of this clone. V usage is TRBV18 and J usage is TRBJ1-6; no definite D call. V lost 0 bases, J lost 8 bases, and 2 bases lay in between. The CDR3 spans 12 residues. Germline-derived CDR1 and CDR2 are KGHSH and LQKENI. The DNA for the CDR3 is TGTGCCAGCTCACCACCCGATTCACCCCTCCACTTT. Its translation: CASSPPDSPLHF. The complete variable domain, with remaining parts taken from reference TRBV18 and TRBJ1-6, reads NAGVMQNPRHLVRRRGQEARLRCSPMKGHSHVYWYRQLPEEGLKFMVYLQKENIIDESGMPKERFSAEFPKEGPSILRIQQVVRGDSAAYFCASSPPDSPLHFGNGTRLTVT.

This chain joins TRBV6-6 and TRBJ1-1, with D perhaps matching TRBD1 (6 bases). V dropped 7 bases and J dropped 2 bases, with 11 bases sitting between them. This CDR3 is 13 amino acids long. The germline V gene has CDR1 MNHNY and CDR2 SVGAGI (reference sequence). The CDR3, as DNA: TGTGCCAGCAATCAGGGGACCAACACTGAAGCTTTCTTT. This codes for CASNQGTNTEAFF.

The rearrangement joins TRBV12-5 to TRBJ1-5; no firm D call. The CDR3 loop spans 11 amino acids. Between the trimmed V and J ends, which lost 5 bases and 4 bases, there was a span of 3 bases. Germline CDR1 and CDR2: LGHNT and FRNRAP. The CDR3 spells CASGGNQPQHF. The CDR3 nucleotides read TGTGCTAGTGGTGGAAATCAGCCCCAGCATTTT.

This sequence joins TRBV5-6 and TRBJ2-2; 7 bases are shared with TRBD1. Looked up from germline, CDR1 is SGHDT and CDR2 is YYEEEE. The junction had 6 bases not matched to a gene; V was cut back by 4 bases and J by 3 bases. The CDR3 extends over 15 amino acids. CDR3 nucleotides: TGTGCCAGCAGCGTCGGGACAGACGACACCGGGGAGCTGTTTTTT. Protein: CASSVGTDDTGELFF. The complete variable domain, with remaining parts taken from reference TRBV5-6 and TRBJ2-2, reads DAGVTQSPTHLIKTRGQQVTLRCSPKSGHDTVSWYQQALGQGPQFIFQYYEEEERQRGNFPDRFSGHQFPNYSSELNVNALLLGDSALYLCASSVGTDDTGELFFGEGSRLTVL.

This clone appeared a few times. The V gene is TRBV10-3, the J gene TRBJ1-2; tentative D call: TRBD1 (5 bases). Trimming left V 2 bases short and J 5 bases short, with 6 bases between. Per the germline V gene, CDR1 is ENHRY and CDR2 is SYGVKD. CDR3 length equals 12 residues. This CDR3 is CAISERGYGYTF. The CDR3 DNA reads TGTGCCATCAGTGAGAGGGGATATGGCTACACCTTC.

The rearrangement uses TRBV5-6 and TRBJ2-3; D is uncertain. The CDR3 contains 14 residues. In germline, CDR1 is SGHDT, CDR2 YYEEEE. Trimming left V 0 bases short and J 2 bases short, with 7 bases between. CDR3 coding DNA: TGTGCCAGCAGCTTGGCCCCAGACACAGATACGCAGTATTTT. This encodes CASSLAPDTDTQYF.

This chain uses TRBV4-3 with TRBJ2-2; possible D gene TRBD1, 5 bases. The CDR3 loop spans 13 amino acids. Germline V gene lookup returns CDR1 LGHNA and CDR2 YSLEER. V was shortened by 0 bases and J by 11 bases, with 10 bases between the two germline ends. The CDR3 protein is CASSQDKRGELFF. The CDR3 DNA sequence: TGCGCCAGCAGCCAAGATAAAAGGGGTGAGCTGTTTTTT.

This clone was seen only once. This rearrangement joins TRBV27 to TRBJ2-3; tentatively, D is TRBD2 (5 bases). CDR3 length: 16 amino acids. Trimming pared 8 bases from V and 2 bases from J, leaving 20 bases between. The germline gives CDR1 MNHEY, CDR2 SMNVEV (reference sequence). The CDR3 DNA follows: TGTGCCAGCGCCGGGCAGACTATACACTTCACAGATACGCAGTATTTT. Residues: CASAGQTIHFTDTQYF.

This clone was found once. The genes are TRBV9 and TRBJ2-5; D uncertain. With 0 bases removed from V and 0 bases from J, the gap between germline ends came to 9 bases. CDR1 and CDR2 (germline): SGDLS, YYNGEE. The CDR3 length is 15 residues. The CDR3 coding sequence is TGTGCCAGCAGCGTAGCGCCCTTCCACCAAGAGACCCAGTACTTC. Translation: CASSVAPFHQETQYF.

The genes are TRBV6-5 and TRBJ1-4; no definite D call. Per the germline V gene, CDR1 is MNHEY and CDR2 is SVGAGI. Trimming took off 6 bases at V and 0 bases at J, with 11 bases between the two ends. The CDR3 contains 15 residues. The CDR3 loop reads CASSLQLSTNEKLFF. Here the CDR3 DNA reads TGTGCCAGCAGCCTGCAACTCTCAACTAATGAAAAACTGTTTTTT.

V usage is TRBV30 and J usage is TRBJ2-4; 7 bases map to TRBD2. There are 16 residues in the CDR3. From germline, CDR1 is GTSNPN and CDR2 SVGIG (reference sequence). Germline trimming cut 3 bases from V and 0 bases from J; bases unmatched to any gene: 8. CDR3 region: CAWSPTGGLAKNIQYF. The CDR3 DNA sequence: TGTGCCTGGAGCCCTACGGGGGGTCTAGCCAAAAACATTCAGTACTTC.

CDR3: CASSLGGGQGEKLFF. In DNA, the CDR3 is TGTGCCAGCAGCTTAGGAGGGGGTCAAGGGGAAAAACTGTTTTTT. This chain connects TRBV7-2 to TRBJ1-4, with a tentative D call TRBD1 (6 bases). The CDR3 sequence is 15 residues long. V gave up 1 base and J gave up 8 bases, with 14 bases separating them. Per the germline V gene, CDR1 is SGHTA and CDR2 is FQGNSA.

This clone was seen more than once but under ten times. V gene TRBV4-2 combines with J gene TRBJ2-2, with unresolved D. The CDR3 is 14 residues long. CDR1 is LGHNA and CDR2 is YNFKEQ in the germline V gene. The V end lost 0 bases, the J end lost 6 bases, and 8 bases lay between the germline ends. In DNA form, the CDR3 reads TGTGCCAGCAGCCAAGAGCAAGCCGCCGGGGAGCTGTTTTTT. Its protein is CASSQEQAAGELFF.

The gene calls are TRBV11-2 and TRBJ2-1; D possibly corresponds to TRBD1 (6 bases). Trimming cost V 7 bases and J 3 bases, with 19 bases left between them. CDR1 and CDR2 (germline): SGHAT, FQNNGV. CDR3 length: 16 amino acids. Written as DNA, the CDR3 is TGTGCCAGCACCCTAGGACAGAGCCCCTACTACAATGAGCAGTTCTTC. Translation: CASTLGQSPYYNEQFF.

The chain links TRBV10-2 to TRBJ2-1; TRBD2 agrees at 13 bases. The germline V gene encodes CDR1 WSHSY and CDR2 SAAADI. The CDR3 length is 14 residues. Trimming cost V 8 bases and J 9 bases; bases outside gene matches: 7. The CDR3 here is CASRGLAGVGEQFF. DNA of the CDR3: TGCGCCAGCCGCGGACTAGCGGGGGTTGGTGAGCAGTTCTTC.

The CDR3 region is CASSPGTGIYGYTF. The CDR3 bases are TGTGCCAGCAGTCCCGGGACAGGGATCTATGGCTACACCTTC. The chain recombines TRBV6-5 with TRBJ1-2, with 9 bases aligning to TRBD1. The germline gives CDR1 MNHEY, CDR2 SVGAGI. The CDR3 length is 14 residues. The V and J ends lost 5 bases and 4 bases, in that order; junction bases with no gene match: 5.

The V and J genes are TRBV10-2 and TRBJ2-2; D may be TRBD2 (6 bases). The CDR3 consists of 16 residues. Germline CDR1 WSHSY, CDR2 SAAADI. Between the trimmed V and J ends, which lost 2 bases and 5 bases, there was a span of 15 bases. CDR3 sequence: CASSERAGRYTGELFF. CDR3 nucleotides: TGCGCCAGCAGTGAGAGGGCGGGGCGGTATACCGGGGAGCTGTTTTTT.

J is TRBJ1-5 and V is TRBV5-1; D is possibly TRBD1 (6 bases). Trimming left V 0 bases short and J 2 bases short, with 9 bases between. The CDR3 has 15 residues. Germline V CDR1 and CDR2: SGHRS, YFSETQ. The CDR3 DNA reads TGCGCCAGCAGCTTGGACGGGGGCGGCAATCAGCCCCAGCATTTT. Protein: CASSLDGGGNQPQHF.

The rearrangement uses TRBV19 and TRBJ2-3, with 7 bases matching TRBD1. Per germline, CDR1 LNHDA and CDR2 SQIVND (reference sequence). This CDR3 has 14 residues. The V gene end was trimmed by 9 bases and the J gene end by 2 bases; junction bases not matched to a gene: 8. CDR3 residues: CASAIDRVTDTQYF. Written as DNA, the CDR3 is TGTGCCAGCGCCATTGACAGGGTCACAGATACGCAGTATTTT.

This sequence joins TRBV6-2 or TRBV6-3 and TRBJ2-1; TRBD1 matches 9 bases. The CDR3 is made up of 14 amino acids. V was pared by 5 bases and J by 9 bases, with 8 bases of the junction left unmatched. Looked up from germline, CDR1 is MNHEY and CDR2 is SVGEGT. CDR3 protein: CASSRGQGRGEQFF. DNA for the CDR3: TGTGCCAGCAGTCGCGGACAGGGGAGAGGTGAGCAGTTCTTC.

This clone was found a few times. The chain carries TRBV2 and TRBJ1-2; no definite D call. V lost 7 bases and J lost 8, with 11 bases in between. CDR1 SNHLY and CDR2 FYNNEI come from the germline V gene. The CDR3 spans 11 residues. DNA of the CDR3: TGTGCCAGCATCTTTTATCAGGGCTACACCTTC. Residues: CASIFYQGYTF.

This chain uses TRBV18 with TRBJ1-6; 8 bases are a match to TRBD1. The CDR3 spans 14 residues. Germline V gene sequence: CDR1 KGHSH, CDR2 LQKENI. With V trimmed by 4 bases and J by 8 bases, 4 bases remained unmatched. The CDR3, as DNA: TGTGCCAGCTCACTCGACAGGGGAGATTCACCCCTCCACTTT. Its translation is CASSLDRGDSPLHF.

The rearrangement uses TRBV5-1 and TRBJ2-2; the match to TRBD1 covers 10 bases. This CDR3 has 19 residues. CDR1 is SGHRS and CDR2 is YFSETQ in the germline V gene. The junction had 10 bases not matched to a gene; V was cut back by 1 base and J by 1 base. Here the CDR3 reads CASSLIGTGDGLNTGELFF. Here the CDR3 DNA reads TGCGCCAGCAGCTTGATTGGGACAGGGGATGGGTTGAACACCGGGGAGCTGTTTTTT. Using reference TRBV5-1 and TRBJ2-2 for the parts outside the CDR3, the full variable domain is KAGVTQTPRYLIKTRGQQVTLSCSPISGHRSVSWYQQTPGQGLQFLFEYFSETQRNKGNFPGRFSGRQFSNSRSEMNVSTLELGDSALYLCASSLIGTGDGLNTGELFFGEGSRLTVL.